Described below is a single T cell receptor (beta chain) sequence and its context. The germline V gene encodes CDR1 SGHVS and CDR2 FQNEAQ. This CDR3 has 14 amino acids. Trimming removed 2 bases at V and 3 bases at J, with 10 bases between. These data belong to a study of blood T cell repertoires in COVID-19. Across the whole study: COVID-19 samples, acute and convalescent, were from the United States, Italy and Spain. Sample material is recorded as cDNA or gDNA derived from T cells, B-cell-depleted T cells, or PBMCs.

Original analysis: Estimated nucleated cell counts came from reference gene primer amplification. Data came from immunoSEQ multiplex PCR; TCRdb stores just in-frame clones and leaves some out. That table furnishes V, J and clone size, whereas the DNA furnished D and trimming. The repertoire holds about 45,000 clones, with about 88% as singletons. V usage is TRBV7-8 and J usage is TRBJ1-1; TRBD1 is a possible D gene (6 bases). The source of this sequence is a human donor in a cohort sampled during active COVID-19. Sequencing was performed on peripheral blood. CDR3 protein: CASSLREGDTEAFF. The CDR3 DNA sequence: TGTGCCAGCAGCTTAAGGGAGGGGGACACTGAAGCTTTCTTT.